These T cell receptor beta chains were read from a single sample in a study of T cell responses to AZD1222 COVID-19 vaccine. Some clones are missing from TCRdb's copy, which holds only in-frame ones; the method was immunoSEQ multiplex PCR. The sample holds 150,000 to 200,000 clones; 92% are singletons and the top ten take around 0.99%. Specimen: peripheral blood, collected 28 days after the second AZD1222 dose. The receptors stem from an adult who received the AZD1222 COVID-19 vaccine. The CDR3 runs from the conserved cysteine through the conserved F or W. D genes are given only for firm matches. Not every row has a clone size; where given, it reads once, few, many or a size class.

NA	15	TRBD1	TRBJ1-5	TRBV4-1	CASSPGQLSNQPQHF	TGCGCCAGCAGCCCGGGACAGCTTAGCAATCAGCCCCAGCATTTT
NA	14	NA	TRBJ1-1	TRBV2	CASIPSGGGRRAFF	TGTGCCAGCATCCCCTCGGGAGGAGGCAGGAGAGCTTTCTTT
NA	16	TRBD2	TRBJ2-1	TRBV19	CASSISSGGLSNEQFF	TGTGCCAGTAGTATATCAAGCGGGGGGCTGAGCAATGAGCAGTTCTTC
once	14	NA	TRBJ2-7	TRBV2	CASSEGIALMKQYF	TGTGCCAGCAGCGAAGGTATAGCCCTCATGAAGCAGTACTTC
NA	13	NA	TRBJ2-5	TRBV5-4	CASSLVPAETQYF	TGTGCCAGCAGCTTGGTCCCCGCGGAGACCCAGTACTTC
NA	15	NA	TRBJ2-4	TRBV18	CASSPRHWEENIQYF	TGTGCCAGCTCACCACGGCATTGGGAAGAAAACATTCAGTACTTC
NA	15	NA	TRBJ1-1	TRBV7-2	CASSLVSGANTEAFF	TGTGCCAGCAGCTTAGTTTCCGGGGCGAACACTGAAGCTTTCTTT
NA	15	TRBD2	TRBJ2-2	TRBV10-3	CAISSGGPNTGELFF	TGTGCCATCAGTAGCGGGGGCCCGAACACCGGGGAGCTGTTTTTT
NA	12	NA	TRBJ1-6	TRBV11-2	CASSLADSPLHF	TGTGCCAGCAGCTTAGCAGATTCACCCCTCCACTTT
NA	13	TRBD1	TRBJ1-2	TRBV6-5	CASSRTGDYGYTF	TGTGCCAGCAGTAGGACAGGGGACTATGGCTACACCTTC
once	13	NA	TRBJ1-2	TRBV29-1	CSVVGLAGYGYTF	TGCAGCGTTGTCGGCCTTGCTGGCTATGGCTACACCTTC
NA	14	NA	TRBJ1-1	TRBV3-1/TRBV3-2	CASSQVAGNTEAFF	TGTGCCAGCAGCCAAGTCGCTGGGAACACTGAAGCTTTCTTT
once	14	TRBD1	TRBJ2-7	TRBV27	CASSRTGTSYEQYF	TGTGCCAGCAGTCGGACAGGGACGAGCTACGAGCAGTACTTC
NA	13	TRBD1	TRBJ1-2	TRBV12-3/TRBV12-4	CASTLDRGYGYTF	TGTGCCAGCACTTTGGACAGGGGGTATGGCTACACCTTC
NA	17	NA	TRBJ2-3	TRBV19	CASSQTSIRGYTDTQYF	TGTGCCAGTAGTCAAACTTCAATCAGGGGTTACACAGATACGCAGTATTTT
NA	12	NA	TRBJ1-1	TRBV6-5	CASRHRDTEAFF	TGTGCCAGCAGACACAGAGACACTGAAGCTTTCTTT
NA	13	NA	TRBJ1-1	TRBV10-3	CAISDLPGTEAFF	TGTGCCATCAGTGATTTACCGGGCACTGAAGCTTTCTTT
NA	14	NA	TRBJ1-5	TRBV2	CASNGLLSNQPQHF	TGTGCCAGCAATGGACTTCTGAGCAATCAGCCCCAGCATTTT
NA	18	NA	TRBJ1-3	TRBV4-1	CASSQDPRQPSSGNTIYF	TGCGCCAGCAGCCAAGACCCCCGACAGCCGAGCTCTGGAAACACCATATATTTT
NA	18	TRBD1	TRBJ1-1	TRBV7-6	CASSLMRSGTGGYTEAFF	TGTGCCAGCAGCCTAATGCGATCCGGGACAGGGGGATACACTGAAGCTTTCTTT
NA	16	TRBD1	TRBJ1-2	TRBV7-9	CASSPRVGQGVYGYTF	TGTGCCAGCAGCCCCCGTGTAGGGCAGGGGGTCTATGGCTACACCTTC
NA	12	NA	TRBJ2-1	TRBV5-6	CASKKQGYEQFF	TGTGCCAGCAAAAAACAGGGTTATGAGCAGTTCTTC
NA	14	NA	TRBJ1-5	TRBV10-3	CAISETTSNQPQHF	TGTGCCATCAGTGAAACAACTAGCAATCAGCCCCAGCATTTT
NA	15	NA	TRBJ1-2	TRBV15	CATSRDVGYYYGYTF	TGTGCCACCAGCAGAGATGTAGGGTATTACTATGGCTACACCTTC
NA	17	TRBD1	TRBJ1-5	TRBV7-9	CASSTDRDILRDQPQHF	TGTGCCAGCAGTACGGACAGGGATATTCTCCGCGATCAGCCCCAGCATTTT